This record concerns one T cell receptor beta chain sequence. Authors' data handling: The assay estimated nucleated cells by amplifying reference gene primers. Measured with immunoSEQ multiplex PCR; TCRdb has only the in-frame clones, and not every one. For V, J and clone size, that table is used; D and trimming come from the DNA. This sample has about 130,000 clones, with around 86% found just once. V was trimmed by 6 bases and J by 0 bases, leaving 13 bases between them. Germline CDR1 and CDR2: MNHEY and SVGAGI. This CDR3 region has 15 residues. This entry belongs to a study of blood T cell repertoires in COVID-19. Study-wide background: There were acute and convalescent COVID-19 samples, and they came from the United States, Italy and Spain. The analysed material was cDNA or gDNA that came from T cells, B-cell-depleted T cells, or PBMCs.

The chain links TRBV6-5 to TRBJ2-3; TRBD1 is a possible D gene (6 bases). Sequencing was carried out using peripheral blood. The receptor was isolated from a human donor in a cohort sampled during active COVID-19. This CDR3 is CASRLDRGSTDTQYF. DNA of the CDR3: TGTGCCAGCAGGCTTGATAGGGGGAGCACAGATACGCAGTATTTT.